This is a list of T cell receptor beta chains from one sample in a study of response to subunit inactivated influenza vaccine. TCRdb called the RT-PCR reads again in MiXCR, with one record for every CDR3 protein. The sample contains roughly 710,000 distinct CDR3 sequences, approximately 14% of which appear only once. The sample here was PBMCs from blood, taken 14 to 15 days before vaccination. Receptors were obtained from a man between 50 and 59 years old who received an inactivated influenza vaccine. The conserved cysteine and the conserved F or W are not part of the CDR3 here. The order of the fields is J gene, V gene, D gene, CDR3 protein. D genes are given only for firm matches.

J gene: TRBJ2-3
V gene: TRBV7-3
D gene: -
CDR3 protein: ASKTSTDTQY

J gene: TRBJ2-7
V gene: TRBV7-9
D gene: -
CDR3 protein: ASSSQYEQY

J gene: TRBJ1-1
V gene: TRBV6-2/TRBV6-3
D gene: -
CDR3 protein: ASTPAGANTEAF

J gene: TRBJ1-1
V gene: TRBV9
D gene: -
CDR3 protein: ASSANQQVMNTEAF

J gene: TRBJ2-7
V gene: TRBV12-3/TRBV12-4
D gene: -
CDR3 protein: ASSFRAPVAYEQY

J gene: TRBJ2-3
V gene: TRBV7-6
D gene: -
CDR3 protein: ASSPGRSDTQY

J gene: TRBJ2-3
V gene: TRBV10-3
D gene: TRBD1
CDR3 protein: AISGPPTGNTDTQY

J gene: TRBJ1-1
V gene: TRBV2
D gene: TRBD1
CDR3 protein: ASRATGGLTEAF

J gene: TRBJ2-7
V gene: TRBV6-5
D gene: -
CDR3 protein: ASSYSTSALREQY

J gene: TRBJ1-1
V gene: TRBV2
D gene: -
CDR3 protein: ASSEISEAF

J gene: TRBJ2-6
V gene: TRBV9
D gene: -
CDR3 protein: ASSLHRSSGANVLT

J gene: TRBJ2-4
V gene: TRBV28
D gene: -
CDR3 protein: ASSLKSGSNIQY

J gene: TRBJ2-1
V gene: TRBV5-1
D gene: TRBD2
CDR3 protein: ASSLSSGGFNEQF

J gene: TRBJ2-4
V gene: TRBV3-1
D gene: -
CDR3 protein: ASSQRGAVRNIQY

J gene: TRBJ2-2
V gene: TRBV7-8
D gene: TRBD1
CDR3 protein: ASSRDRGLTGELF

J gene: TRBJ2-2
V gene: TRBV10-2
D gene: -
CDR3 protein: ASSANAGELF

J gene: TRBJ2-7
V gene: TRBV29-1
D gene: -
CDR3 protein: SVVTGRVYEQY

J gene: TRBJ2-1
V gene: TRBV10-3
D gene: TRBD2
CDR3 protein: AISLLAGEVYNEQF

J gene: TRBJ2-3
V gene: TRBV6-2/TRBV6-3
D gene: -
CDR3 protein: ASSYPSPSSTDTQY

J gene: TRBJ1-2
V gene: TRBV28
D gene: -
CDR3 protein: ASSLTVTGYT

J gene: TRBJ2-4
V gene: TRBV6-1
D gene: TRBD1
CDR3 protein: ASSEPTGAGHIQY

J gene: TRBJ2-5
V gene: TRBV7-2
D gene: -
CDR3 protein: ASSYSTGKETQY

J gene: TRBJ2-7
V gene: TRBV6-2/TRBV6-3
D gene: -
CDR3 protein: ASTNGYEQY

J gene: TRBJ2-7
V gene: TRBV20-1
D gene: TRBD2
CDR3 protein: SARSLAGPFYEQY